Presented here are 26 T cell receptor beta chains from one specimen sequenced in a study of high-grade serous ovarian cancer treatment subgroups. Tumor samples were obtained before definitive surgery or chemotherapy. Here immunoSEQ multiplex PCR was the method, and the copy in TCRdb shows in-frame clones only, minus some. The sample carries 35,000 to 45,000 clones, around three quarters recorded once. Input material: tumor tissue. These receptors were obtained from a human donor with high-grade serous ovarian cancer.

The CDR3 DNA follows: TGCGCCAGCAGCTTACAGGGAGGGGAGCAGTACTTC. This encodes CASSLQGGEQYF. V usage is TRBV5-1 and J usage is TRBJ2-7, with D maybe TRBD2 (7 bases). Trimming removed 2 bases from V and 7 bases from J, with 10 bases in between. The V gene's germline CDR1 is SGHRS and CDR2 YFSETQ. The CDR3 consists of 12 residues.

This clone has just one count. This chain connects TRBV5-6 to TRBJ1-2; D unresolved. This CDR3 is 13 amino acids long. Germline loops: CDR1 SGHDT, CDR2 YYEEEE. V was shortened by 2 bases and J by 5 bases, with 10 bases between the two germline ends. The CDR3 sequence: CASSFLGGYGYTF. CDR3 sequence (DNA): TGTGCCAGCAGCTTCTTAGGAGGTTATGGCTACACCTTC.

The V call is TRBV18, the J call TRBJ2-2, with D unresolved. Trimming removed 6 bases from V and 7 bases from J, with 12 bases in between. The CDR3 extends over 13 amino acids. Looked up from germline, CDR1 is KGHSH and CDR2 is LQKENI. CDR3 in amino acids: CASSDPRGGELFF. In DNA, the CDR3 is TGTGCCAGCTCGGATCCTCGAGGCGGGGAGCTGTTTTTT.

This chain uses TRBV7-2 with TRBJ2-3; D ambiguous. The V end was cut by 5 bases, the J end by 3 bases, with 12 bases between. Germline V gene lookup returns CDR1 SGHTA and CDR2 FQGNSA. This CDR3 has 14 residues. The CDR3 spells CASSLAPPTDTQYF. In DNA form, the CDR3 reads TGTGCCAGCAGCCTGGCCCCTCCTACAGATACGCAGTATTTT.

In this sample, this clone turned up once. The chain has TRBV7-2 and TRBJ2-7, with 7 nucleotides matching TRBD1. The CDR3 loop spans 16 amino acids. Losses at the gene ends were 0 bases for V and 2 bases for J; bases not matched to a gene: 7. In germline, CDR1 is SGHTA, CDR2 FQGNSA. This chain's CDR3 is CASSLALTGATYEQYF. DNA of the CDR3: TGTGCCAGCAGCTTAGCGCTAACAGGGGCTACCTACGAGCAGTACTTC.

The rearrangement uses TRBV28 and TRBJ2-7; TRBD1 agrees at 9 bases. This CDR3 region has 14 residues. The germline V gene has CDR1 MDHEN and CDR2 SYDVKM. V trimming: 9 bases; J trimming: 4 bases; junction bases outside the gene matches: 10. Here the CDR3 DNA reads TGTGCCAGTCACCCACCGGGACAGGGATACGAGCAGTACTTC. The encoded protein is CASHPPGQGYEQYF.

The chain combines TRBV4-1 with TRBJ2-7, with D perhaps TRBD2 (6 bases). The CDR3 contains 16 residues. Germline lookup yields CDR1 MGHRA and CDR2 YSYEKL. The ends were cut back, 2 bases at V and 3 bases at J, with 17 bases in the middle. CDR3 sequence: CASSQRRGPTFYEQYF. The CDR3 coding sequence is TGCGCCAGCAGCCAACGGAGGGGTCCAACCTTCTACGAGCAGTACTTC.

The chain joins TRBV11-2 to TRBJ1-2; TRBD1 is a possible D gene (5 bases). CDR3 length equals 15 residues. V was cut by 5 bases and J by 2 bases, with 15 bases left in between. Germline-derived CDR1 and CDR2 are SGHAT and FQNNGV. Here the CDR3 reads CASSRDLPENYGYTF. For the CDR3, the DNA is TGTGCCAGCAGCCGGGACCTCCCAGAGAACTATGGCTACACCTTC.

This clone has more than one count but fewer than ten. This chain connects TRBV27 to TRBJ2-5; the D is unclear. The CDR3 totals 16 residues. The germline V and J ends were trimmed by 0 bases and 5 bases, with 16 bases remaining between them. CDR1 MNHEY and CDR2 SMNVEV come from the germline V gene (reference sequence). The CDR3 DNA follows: TGTGCCAGCAGTTTATCGAGAGGAATTGGTTCGGAGACCCAGTACTTC. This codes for CASSLSRGIGSETQYF.

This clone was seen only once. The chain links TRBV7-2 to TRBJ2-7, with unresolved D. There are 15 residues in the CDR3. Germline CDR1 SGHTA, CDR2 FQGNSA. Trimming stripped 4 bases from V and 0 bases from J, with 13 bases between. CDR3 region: CASSSEELASYEQYF. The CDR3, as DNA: TGTGCCAGCAGCTCTGAGGAACTCGCCTCCTACGAGCAGTACTTC.

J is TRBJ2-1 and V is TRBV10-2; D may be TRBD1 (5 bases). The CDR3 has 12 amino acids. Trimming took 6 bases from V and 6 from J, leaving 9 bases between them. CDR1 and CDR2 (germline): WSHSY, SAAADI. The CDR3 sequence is CASRSGINEQFF. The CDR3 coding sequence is TGCGCCAGCAGGTCAGGGATCAATGAGCAGTTCTTC.

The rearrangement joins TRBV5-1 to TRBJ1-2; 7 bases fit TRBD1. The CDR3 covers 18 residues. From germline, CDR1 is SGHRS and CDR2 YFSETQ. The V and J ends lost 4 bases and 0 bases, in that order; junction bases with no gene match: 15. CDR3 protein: CASSPNAADRNPNYGYTF. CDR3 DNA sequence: TGCGCCAGCAGCCCAAATGCCGCGGACAGGAACCCTAACTATGGCTACACCTTC.

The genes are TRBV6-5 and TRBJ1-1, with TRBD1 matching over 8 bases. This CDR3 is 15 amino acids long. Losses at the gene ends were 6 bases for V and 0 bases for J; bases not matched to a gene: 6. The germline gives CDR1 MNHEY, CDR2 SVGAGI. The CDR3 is CASSRTGHMNTEAFF. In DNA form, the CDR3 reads TGTGCCAGCAGCCGGACAGGGCACATGAACACTGAAGCTTTCTTT.

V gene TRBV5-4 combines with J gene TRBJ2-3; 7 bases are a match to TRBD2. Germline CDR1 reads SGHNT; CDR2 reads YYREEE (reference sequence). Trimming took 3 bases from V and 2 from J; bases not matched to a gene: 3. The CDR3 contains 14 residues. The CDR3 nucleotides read TGTGCCAGCAGCTACCTAGCGGTCACAGATACGCAGTATTTT. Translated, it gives CASSYLAVTDTQYF.

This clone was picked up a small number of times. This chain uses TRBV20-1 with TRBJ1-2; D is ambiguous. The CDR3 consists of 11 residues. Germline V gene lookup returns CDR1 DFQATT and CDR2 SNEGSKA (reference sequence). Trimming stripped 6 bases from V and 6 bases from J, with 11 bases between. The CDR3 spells CSAERVHGYTF. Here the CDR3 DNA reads TGCAGTGCGGAGAGGGTCCATGGCTACACCTTC.

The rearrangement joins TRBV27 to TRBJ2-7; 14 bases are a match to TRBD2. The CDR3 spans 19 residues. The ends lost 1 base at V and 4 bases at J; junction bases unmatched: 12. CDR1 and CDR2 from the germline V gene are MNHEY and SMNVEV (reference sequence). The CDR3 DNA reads TGTGCCAGCAGTTTATACGGAGGACTAGCGGGAGGTGGTGTGTACGAGCAGTACTTC. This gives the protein CASSLYGGLAGGGVYEQYF.

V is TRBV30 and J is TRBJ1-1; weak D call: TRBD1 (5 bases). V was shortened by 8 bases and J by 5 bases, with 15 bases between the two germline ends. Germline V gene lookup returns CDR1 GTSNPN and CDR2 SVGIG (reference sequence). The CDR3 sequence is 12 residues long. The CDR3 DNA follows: TGTGCCACACGCAGGGTCCCGACTGAAGCTTTCTTT. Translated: CATRRVPTEAFF.

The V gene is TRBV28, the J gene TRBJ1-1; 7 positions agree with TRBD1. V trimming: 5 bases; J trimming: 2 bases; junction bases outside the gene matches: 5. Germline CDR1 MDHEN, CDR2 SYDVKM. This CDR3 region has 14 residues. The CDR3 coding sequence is TGTGCCAGCAGTGGGACAGATCCAAACACTGAAGCTTTCTTT. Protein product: CASSGTDPNTEAFF.

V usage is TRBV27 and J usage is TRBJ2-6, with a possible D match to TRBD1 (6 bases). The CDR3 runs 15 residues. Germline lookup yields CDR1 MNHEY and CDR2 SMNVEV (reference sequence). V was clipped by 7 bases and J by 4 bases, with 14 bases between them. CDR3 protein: CASTLQGSGANVLTF. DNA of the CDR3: TGTGCCAGCACTCTACAGGGTTCAGGGGCCAACGTCCTGACTTTC.

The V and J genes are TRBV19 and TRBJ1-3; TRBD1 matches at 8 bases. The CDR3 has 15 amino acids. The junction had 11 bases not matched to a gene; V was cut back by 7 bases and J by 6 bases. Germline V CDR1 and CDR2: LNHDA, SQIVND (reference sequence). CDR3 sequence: CASTPLRQGTNTIYF. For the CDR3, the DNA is TGTGCCAGTACCCCCCTTAGACAGGGGACAAACACCATATATTTT.

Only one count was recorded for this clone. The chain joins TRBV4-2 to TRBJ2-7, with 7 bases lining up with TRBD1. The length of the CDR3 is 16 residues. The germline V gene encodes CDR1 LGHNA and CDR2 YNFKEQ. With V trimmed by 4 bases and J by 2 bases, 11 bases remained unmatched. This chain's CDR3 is CASSPTPGTATYEQYF. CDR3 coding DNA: TGTGCCAGCAGCCCAACCCCGGGGACAGCTACCTACGAGCAGTACTTC.

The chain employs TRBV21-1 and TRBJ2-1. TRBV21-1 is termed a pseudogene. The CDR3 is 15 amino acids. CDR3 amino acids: CASSKGGSSYNEQFF. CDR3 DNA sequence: TGTGCCAGCAGCAAAGGGGGGAGCTCCTACAATGAGCAGTTCTTC.

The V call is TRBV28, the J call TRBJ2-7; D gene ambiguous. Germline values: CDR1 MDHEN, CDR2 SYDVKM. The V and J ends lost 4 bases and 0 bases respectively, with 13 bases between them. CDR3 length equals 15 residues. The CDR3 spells CASSSPGRPSYEQYF. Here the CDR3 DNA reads TGTGCCAGCAGTTCTCCCGGTCGTCCCTCCTACGAGCAGTACTTC.

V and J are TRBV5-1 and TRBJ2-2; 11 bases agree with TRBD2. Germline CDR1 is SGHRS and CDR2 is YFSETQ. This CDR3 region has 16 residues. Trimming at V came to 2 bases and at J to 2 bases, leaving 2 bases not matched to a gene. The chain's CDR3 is CASSLLAGVNTGELFF. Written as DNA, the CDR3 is TGCGCCAGCAGCTTACTAGCGGGGGTTAACACCGGGGAGCTGTTTTTT. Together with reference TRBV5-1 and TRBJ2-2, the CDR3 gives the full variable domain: KAGVTQTPRYLIKTRGQQVTLSCSPISGHRSVSWYQQTPGQGLQFLFEYFSETQRNKGNFPGRFSGRQFSNSRSEMNVSTLELGDSALYLCASSLLAGVNTGELFFGEGSRLTVL.

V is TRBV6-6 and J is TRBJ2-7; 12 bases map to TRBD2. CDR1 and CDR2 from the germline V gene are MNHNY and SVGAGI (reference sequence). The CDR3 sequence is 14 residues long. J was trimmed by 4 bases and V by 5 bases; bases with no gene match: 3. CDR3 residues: CASSLAGGPYEQYF. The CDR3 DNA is TGTGCCAGCAGTCTAGCGGGAGGGCCGTACGAGCAGTACTTC.

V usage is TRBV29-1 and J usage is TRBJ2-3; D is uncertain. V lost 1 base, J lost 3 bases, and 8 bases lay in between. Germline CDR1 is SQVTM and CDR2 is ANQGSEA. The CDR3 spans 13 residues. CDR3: CSVEAEQTDTQYF. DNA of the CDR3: TGCAGCGTTGAAGCGGAGCAAACAGATACGCAGTATTTT.